This record looks at one TCR beta chain sequence and its context. Its antigen is still unknown. Base qualities were left out, and no much larger clone turns up one base away. Sample time point, as interpreted from the label and publication: about 28 days (+/-7) after the second vaccine dose. AZD1222 recipients with second doses at about 4 weeks or about 12 weeks were pooled, because spike-specific TCR depth and breadth did not differ between schedules. Vaccinee samples came from UK trials COV001 and COV002, including a single-blind randomized controlled phase 2/3 trial of AZD1222 (ChAdOx1 nCoV-19) in healthy adults. For TCRbeta chain sequencing, PBMC samples were collected from trial participants at day 0 and at day 28 after the second dose. These data come from a study of T cell responses to AZD1222 COVID-19 vaccine (dated by TCRdb to about 2021). With regard to the full study: TCR sequencing covered more than 230 trial participants: 200 to 220 given two doses of AZD1222 and 26 given two doses of MenACWY control vaccine. Trial participants were enrolled by age into subgroups of 18-55, 56-69 and 70-plus years, and about 150, 27 and 61 TCR-sequenced participants, respectively, were included in these subgroups.

V is reduced by 4 bases and J by 7 bases, leaving a spacing of 14 bases between them. From a lookup of the germline V gene (reference sequence), CDR1 and CDR2 are LGHDT and YNNKEL. The CDR3, cysteine through phenylalanine, is 14 amino acids long. Just the 42-base CDR3 DNA is kept, in frame starting at base 1. Overall results and qualifications from the work: Reportedly, close to half of the unique spike-specific TCRs recognized epitopes lying outside the regions that are mutated in the B.1.351 and B.1.1.7 variants. The 56-69-year group was small, and its depth increase did not reach significance, likely because of low power. Vaccine-associated CD4 TCRs spanned the whole spike protein, with dominant responses in regions 160-218 and 743-854. After two AZD1222 doses, spike-specific TCR breadth and depth were significantly higher than at day 0 and than in MenACWY recipients. Participants were mostly white British and included more females than males, and it was suggested by the authors that clonal diversity may have been underestimated. Because no day 14 peak-response samples were available, the repertoires could be characterized only after the peak T cell response. Conclusions about previously exposed vaccinees were limited because only 6 or 7 AZD1222 recipients were SARS-CoV-2 seropositive at baseline.

The CDR3 regions of human TCRbeta chains were analyzed by immunosequencing. The study's own analysis went as follows. TCRs in the repertoires were compared against a reference library of SARS-CoV-2-specific TCRs that had been generated with the MIRA antigen-specificity platform. Breadth meant the fraction of unique TCRs that were SARS-CoV-2-associated, whereas depth meant the fraction of total T cells that were SARS-CoV-2-associated. Using the MIRA data, each spike-specific TCR was assigned both to the spike region to which the TCR was reactive and to a CD4 or CD8 class. Log10-transformed breadth and depth values were compared by one-way ANOVA with Sidak's multiple comparisons tests. Entries here come from immuneACCESS through TCRdb and include only in-frame sequences with V and J called. Some clones fail to appear in such tables; in the studies checked, an unresolved V gene covers under half of the shortfall, and the cause of the remainder is unknown. V, J and clone size are those of that table, while D and trimming were read from the DNA. For this sample the table gives approximately 50,000 clones, of which 86% were detected only once. About 7% of the sample goes to the ten largest clones.

This TCR was recovered from an adult who received the AZD1222 COVID-19 vaccine. The chain employs TRBV3-1 (or the pseudogene TRBV3-2) and TRBJ1-5, with a tentative D gene TRBD1 over 5 matching bases. Sequences were derived from peripheral blood, sampled 28 days after the second AZD1222 dose. The encoded CDR3 is CASSPEGPGQPQHF. The sequenced DNA is TGTGCCAGCAGCCCAGAGGGGCCCGGGCAGCCCCAGCATTTT.